A single sample gave rise to the 17 T cell receptor beta chains below, sequenced in a study of T cell changes during pregnancy in multiple sclerosis. TCRdb keeps only in-frame clones here, not all; method: immunoSEQ multiplex PCR. The table shows over 90,000 clones, with approximately 95% occurring only once. The input for sequencing was peripheral blood, taken after pregnancy. These receptors all come from a female donor with multiple sclerosis, enrolled in a pregnancy study.

The chain links TRBV19 to TRBJ2-2; 7 nucleotides align to TRBD1. This CDR3 has 14 residues. V gave up 4 bases and J gave up 3 bases; unmatched junction bases: 2. CDR1 and CDR2 from the germline V gene are LNHDA and SQIVND (reference sequence). The CDR3 sequence is CASSRDSYTGELFF. The DNA for the CDR3 is TGTGCCAGTAGTAGGGACAGTTACACCGGGGAGCTGTTTTTT.

The table lists this clone with a few counts. CDR3 sequence: CASSPPNPRPGSRGTDTQYF. The CDR3, as DNA: TGTGCCAGCTCACCTCCAAACCCCCGGCCAGGTAGCCGGGGGACAGATACGCAGTATTTT. The chain employs TRBV18 and TRBJ2-3; tentative D call: TRBD2 (6 bases). V was clipped by 3 bases and J by 3 bases, with 28 bases between them. CDR1 and CDR2 (germline): KGHSH, LQKENI. The CDR3 runs 20 residues.

This rearrangement joins TRBV14 to TRBJ2-3, with 7 bases fitting TRBD1. CDR1 SGHDN and CDR2 FVKESK come from the germline V gene. Unmatched junction bases numbered 10, after V lost 5 bases and J lost 2 bases. There are 16 residues in the CDR3. Here the CDR3 reads CASSYRQGDNTDTQYF. CDR3 nucleotides: TGTGCCAGCAGCTATAGACAGGGAGATAACACAGATACGCAGTATTTT. Full variable domain (outside the CDR3, taken from reference TRBV14 and TRBJ2-3): EAGVTQFPSHSVIEKGQTVTLRCDPISGHDNLYWYRRVMGKEIKFLLHFVKESKQDESGMPNNRFLAERTGGTYSTLKVQPAELEDSGVYFCASSYRQGDNTDTQYFGPGTRLTVL.

The V gene is TRBV28, the J gene TRBJ2-3; maybe TRBD2 (6 bases). The germline V gene encodes CDR1 MDHEN and CDR2 SYDVKM. V was trimmed by 4 bases and J by 1 base, leaving 9 bases between them. CDR3 length: 14 residues. Here the CDR3 DNA reads TGTGCCAGCAGTTCCGGACTACGCACAGATACGCAGTATTTT. Protein sequence: CASSSGLRTDTQYF.

V usage is TRBV7-9 and J usage is TRBJ1-4; 10 bases map to TRBD1. The J segment lost 7 bases and the V segment lost 5 bases, leaving 1 base of the junction unmatched. The germline CDR1 and CDR2 sequences are SEHNR and FQNEAQ (reference sequence). The CDR3 consists of 13 residues. DNA of the CDR3: TGTGCCAGCAGCGGACAGGGGGGTGAAAAACTGTTTTTT. Residues: CASSGQGGEKLFF.

The chain has TRBV2 and TRBJ1-2, with D possibly matching TRBD1 (6 bases). With 7 bases removed from V and 6 bases from J, the gap between germline ends came to 15 bases. Germline-derived CDR1 and CDR2 are SNHLY and FYNNEI. The CDR3 runs to 13 residues. The CDR3 bases are TGTGCCAGCACCTACGGCAGGGACAATGGCTACACCTTC. It translates to CASTYGRDNGYTF.

The rearrangement joins TRBV6-5 to TRBJ1-3; perhaps TRBD1 as D (5 bases). Trimming removed 6 bases from V and 2 bases from J, with 14 bases in between. Germline V gene sequence: CDR1 MNHEY, CDR2 SVGAGI. This CDR3 comprises 15 residues. The CDR3 DNA is TGTGCCAGCAGGGTCCAGGGATCGGCTGGAAACACCATATATTTT. This sequence encodes CASRVQGSAGNTIYF.

The rearrangement joins TRBV2 to TRBJ2-3, with 10 nucleotides matching TRBD1. The CDR3 runs to 16 residues. Germline V CDR1 and CDR2: SNHLY, FYNNEI. Losses at the gene ends were 4 bases for V and 3 bases for J; bases not matched to a gene: 7. The CDR3 loop is CASSGRTGGVTDTQYF. The CDR3 DNA reads TGTGCCAGCAGTGGACGGACAGGGGGAGTGACAGATACGCAGTATTTT.

The chain joins TRBV25-1 to TRBJ1-1, with TRBD1 identical over 10 bases. The CDR3 is 15 residues long. With 9 bases clipped from V and 0 bases from J, the junction kept 7 bases outside the gene matches. Germline lookup yields CDR1 MGHDK and CDR2 SYGVNS. CDR3 region: CARPGQGTLNTEAFF. The CDR3 nucleotides are TGTGCCAGACCGGGACAGGGGACCCTGAACACTGAAGCTTTCTTT.

The rearrangement uses TRBV4-1 and TRBJ1-5; possible D gene TRBD1, 5 bases. From germline, CDR1 is MGHRA and CDR2 YSYEKL. The CDR3 loop spans 14 amino acids. V was trimmed by 3 bases and J by 6 bases, leaving 12 bases between them. The CDR3, as DNA: TGCGCCAGCAGCCACCCGGTGGGGGGTCAGCCCCAGCATTTT. Its translation: CASSHPVGGQPQHF.

The chain carries TRBV21-1 and TRBJ2-1; the table assigns TRBD2, which was not confirmed against the DNA. TRBV21-1 is reported as a pseudogene. CDR3 size: 19 residues. The chain's CDR3 is CASSKGEREGPSGYNEQFF. The CDR3 DNA follows: TGTGCCAGCAGCAAAGGTGAGCGGGAGGGCCCGAGTGGCTACAATGAGCAGTTCTTC.

This chain joins TRBV29-1 and TRBJ1-2; 8 bases agree with TRBD1. CDR3 length equals 13 residues. V lost 1 base, J lost 4 bases, and 2 bases stayed unmatched. Germline lookup yields CDR1 SQVTM and CDR2 ANQGSEA. DNA for the CDR3: TGCAGCGTTGAAGCAGGGACAGGCTATGGCTACACCTTC. It codes for CSVEAGTGYGYTF.

The CDR3 sequence is CASSPRVGTSLYEQFF. Here the CDR3 DNA reads TGTGCCAGCTCACCACGGGTCGGGACTAGCCTATATGAGCAGTTCTTC. The V gene is TRBV18, the J gene TRBJ2-1, with 9 bases matching TRBD2. The germline V gene encodes CDR1 KGHSH and CDR2 LQKENI. This CDR3 contains 16 residues. With V trimmed by 1 base and J by 8 bases, 9 bases remained unmatched. The full variable domain, with the rest looked up from reference TRBV18 and TRBJ2-1, is NAGVMQNPRHLVRRRGQEARLRCSPMKGHSHVYWYRQLPEEGLKFMVYLQKENIIDESGMPKERFSAEFPKEGPSILRIQQVVRGDSAAYFCASSPRVGTSLYEQFFGPGTRLTVL.

The rearrangement uses TRBV7-8 and TRBJ2-2; D call uncertain. This CDR3 comprises 12 residues. The germline V gene has CDR1 SGHVS and CDR2 FQNEAQ. With 4 bases removed from V and 6 bases from J, the gap between germline ends came to 6 bases. CDR3: CASSYSPGELFF. The CDR3 DNA reads as TGTGCCAGCAGCTATAGCCCCGGGGAGCTGTTTTTT.

This chain links TRBV30 with TRBJ2-1; 9 nucleotides align to TRBD2. The CDR3 runs 15 residues. J lost 8 bases, V lost 4 bases, and 12 bases had no gene match. CDR1 GTSNPN and CDR2 SVGIG come from the germline V gene (reference sequence). The CDR3 spells CAWKTHSGRSDEQFF. Here the CDR3 DNA reads TGTGCCTGGAAGACTCATAGCGGGAGATCGGATGAGCAGTTCTTC.

As for this clone: The identical CDR3 is also encoded by other nucleotide sequences in the sample. This chain connects TRBV29-1 to TRBJ2-2, with 8 bases lining up with TRBD2. Germline lookup yields CDR1 SQVTM and CDR2 ANQGSEA. The junction had 3 bases not matched to a gene; V was cut back by 5 bases and J by 1 base. This CDR3 contains 14 residues. The chain's CDR3 is CSVKREGNTGELFF. In DNA form, the CDR3 reads TGCAGCGTTAAACGGGAGGGGAACACCGGGGAGCTGTTTTTT.

This chain connects TRBV28 to TRBJ2-7, with 8 nucleotides matching TRBD2. Per the germline V gene, CDR1 is MDHEN and CDR2 is SYDVKM. V lost 6 bases to trimming and J lost 0 bases; unmatched junction nucleotides: 13. CDR3 length: 17 residues. The CDR3 spells CASRAEASGLSSYEQYF. Here the CDR3 DNA reads TGTGCCAGCAGGGCGGAGGCTAGCGGGCTATCCTCCTACGAGCAGTACTTC. The variable domain in full, completed from reference TRBV28 and TRBJ2-7, reads DVKVTQSSRYLVKRTGEKVFLECVQDMDHENMFWYRQDPGLGLRLIYFSYDVKMKEKGDIPEGYSVSREKKERFSLILESASTNQTSMYLCASRAEASGLSSYEQYFGPGTRLTVT.